The 31 T cell receptor beta chains below were found in one sample sequenced in a study of cytomegalovirus exposure and HLA in healthy donors (dated by TCRdb to between 2016 and 2019). Receptors were amplified or captured by the immunoSEQ multiplex PCR assay. For the multiplex PCR, a mixture combining 60 forward primers for TCR Vbeta segments and 13 reverse primers for TCR Jbeta segments was used. The immuneACCESS repertoire file appears here via TCRdb, limited to in-frame rearrangements. These files lack a portion of the clones; in checked studies, under half of the deficit traces to unresolved V genes, and the cause of the others is not known. The sample yields about 61,000 clones; 89% were counted once. The ten largest make up about 1.6% of the sample. Sequenced: PBMCs. These receptors were obtained from a young man in good health and CMV-seropositive.

This chain uses TRBV5-1 with TRBJ2-1; no definite D call. CDR1 and CDR2 from the germline V gene are SGHRS and YFSETQ. Deletions cut 4 bases from V and 5 bases from J, with 10 bases between. This CDR3 spans 13 amino acids. In nucleotides, the CDR3 is TGCGCCAGCAGCCCGCCGACTGACAATGAGCAGTTCTTC. Translated: CASSPPTDNEQFF.

This rearrangement joins TRBV11-2 to TRBJ2-1; possibly TRBD1 for D (7 bases). The CDR3 loop spans 16 amino acids. With 6 bases removed from V and 7 bases from J, the gap between germline ends came to 22 bases. CDR1 is SGHAT and CDR2 is FQNNGV in the germline V gene. The CDR3 reads CASSWGRNRGWNEQFF. CDR3 in DNA: TGTGCCAGCAGTTGGGGGAGGAACAGGGGTTGGAATGAGCAGTTCTTC.

The chain couples TRBV11-2 to TRBJ2-7; 8 bases match TRBD1. CDR3 length equals 15 residues. With V trimmed by 0 bases and J by 6 bases, 7 bases remained unmatched. The germline V gene has CDR1 SGHAT and CDR2 FQNNGV. CDR3 protein: CASSLDRPGQGEQYF. CDR3 bases: TGTGCCAGCAGCTTAGATCGGCCCGGACAGGGCGAGCAGTACTTC. Full variable domain (missing parts from reference TRBV11-2 and TRBJ2-7): EAGVAQSPRYKIIEKRQSVAFWCNPISGHATLYWYQQILGQGPKLLIQFQNNGVVDDSQLPKDRFSAERLKGVDSTLKIQPAKLEDSAVYLCASSLDRPGQGEQYFGPGTRLTVT.

The chain carries TRBV19 and TRBJ2-5; tentative D call: TRBD2 (5 bases). Trimming removed 5 bases from V and 1 base from J, with 14 bases in between. This CDR3 has 15 amino acids. Per germline, CDR1 LNHDA and CDR2 SQIVND (reference sequence). This chain's CDR3 is CASSPSTSLQETQYF. CDR3 sequence (DNA): TGTGCCAGTAGTCCCTCCACTAGTCTCCAAGAGACCCAGTACTTC. Based on the CDR3 plus reference TRBV19 and TRBJ2-5, the full variable domain is DGGITQSPKYLFRKEGQNVTLSCEQNLNHDAMYWYRQDPGQGLRLIYYSQIVNDFQKGDIAEGYSVSREKKESFPLTVTSAQKNPTAFYLCASSPSTSLQETQYFGPGTRLLVL.

The chain links TRBV6-1 to TRBJ2-7, with 9 bases fitting TRBD2. Germline assignment: CDR1 MNHNS and CDR2 SASEGT. V lost 4 bases, J lost 0 bases, and 4 bases stayed unmatched. CDR3 length equals 15 residues. The CDR3 region is CASSGLAGRSYEQYF. DNA for the CDR3: TGTGCCAGCAGTGGGCTAGCGGGGCGCTCCTACGAGCAGTACTTC.

The chain recombines TRBV28 with TRBJ2-1; possible D gene TRBD2, 5 bases. The CDR3 runs 17 residues. Trimming stripped 5 bases from V and 0 bases from J, with 17 bases between. The germline V gene has CDR1 MDHEN and CDR2 SYDVKM. CDR3 DNA sequence: TGTGCCAGCAGTCTACGAACTAGTCCCAGCTCCTACAATGAGCAGTTCTTC. It is translated as CASSLRTSPSSYNEQFF.

The chain is built from TRBV5-1 and TRBJ2-4, with TRBD2 matching 12 bases. The J segment lost 9 bases and the V segment lost 2 bases, leaving 9 bases of the junction unmatched. CDR3 length: 16 residues. Germline CDR1 is SGHRS and CDR2 is YFSETQ. Here the CDR3 DNA reads TGCGCCAGCAGCTTTTATCTAGCGGGAGGGCCGAGCATTCAGTACTTC. It yields the protein CASSFYLAGGPSIQYF.

This clone was observed a single time. V gene TRBV5-1 combines with J gene TRBJ1-1, with D maybe TRBD1 (5 bases). The CDR3 contains 14 residues. CDR1 and CDR2 from the germline V gene are SGHRS and YFSETQ. V was pared by 0 bases and J by 5 bases, with 11 bases between. The CDR3 protein is CASSLGSRGTEAFF. The CDR3 DNA is TGCGCCAGCAGCTTGGGTAGTCGGGGGACTGAAGCTTTCTTT.

This chain links TRBV7-2 with TRBJ2-5; D unclear. There are 16 residues in the CDR3. V lost 1 base to trimming and J lost 2 bases, with 14 bases between them. The germline gives CDR1 SGHTA, CDR2 FQGNSA. The DNA of the CDR3 is TGTGCCAGCAGCTTAGTTGGTAATACAGCTCAAGAGACCCAGTACTTC. Its protein product is CASSLVGNTAQETQYF.

The chain's CDR3 is CSAWTGVYGYTF. The CDR3 nucleotides read TGCAGCGCCTGGACAGGGGTCTATGGCTACACCTTC. The chain combines TRBV29-1 with TRBJ1-2, with 9 bases aligning to TRBD1. Germline V gene sequence: CDR1 SQVTM, CDR2 ANQGSEA. The CDR3 contains 12 residues. The V segment lost 7 bases and the J segment 4 bases; nucleotides outside the gene matches: 4.

The V gene is TRBV5-1, the J gene TRBJ2-1; the D gene is possibly TRBD1 (6 bases). The CDR3 has 13 residues. The V end lost 2 bases, the J end lost 7 bases, and 10 bases lay between the germline ends. Germline loops: CDR1 SGHRS, CDR2 YFSETQ. In nucleotides, the CDR3 is TGCGCCAGCAGCTTCCGGGACACGAATGAGCAGTTCTTC. Protein sequence: CASSFRDTNEQFF.

This sequence joins TRBV4-1 and TRBJ2-7, with 7 bases lining up with TRBD1. Germline V gene sequence: CDR1 MGHRA, CDR2 YSYEKL. The CDR3 length is 13 residues. With V trimmed by 2 bases and J by 5 bases, 3 bases remained unmatched. The CDR3 DNA follows: TGCGCCAGCAGCCAACTCACAGGGGACGAGCAGTACTTC. This gives the protein CASSQLTGDEQYF.

V and J are TRBV30 and TRBJ2-2; 7 bases match TRBD1. This CDR3 region has 14 residues. J gave up 4 bases and V 8 bases, and 10 bases lay outside the gene matches. Germline CDR1 reads GTSNPN; CDR2 reads SVGIG (reference sequence). The CDR3 sequence: CARTGTVFTGELFF. Written as DNA, the CDR3 is TGTGCCCGAACCGGGACAGTCTTCACCGGGGAGCTGTTTTTT.

V is TRBV30 and J is TRBJ1-5; 8 nucleotides match TRBD1. Trimming removed 5 bases from V and 1 base from J; junction bases left unmatched: 10. From germline, CDR1 is GTSNPN and CDR2 SVGIG (reference sequence). This CDR3 comprises 16 residues. The CDR3 here is CAWDQGAIRSNQPQHF. The CDR3 nucleotides read TGTGCCTGGGATCAGGGGGCGATTAGGAGCAATCAGCCCCAGCATTTT.

V gene TRBV27 combines with J gene TRBJ1-2, with 9 bases aligning to TRBD1. The ends lost 4 bases at V and 5 bases at J; junction bases unmatched: 8. The CDR3 runs 15 residues. Germline V gene lookup returns CDR1 MNHEY and CDR2 SMNVEV (reference sequence). The CDR3 region is CASSSGTGITYGYTF. The CDR3 region has the DNA TGTGCCAGCAGTTCCGGGACAGGGATCACGTATGGCTACACCTTC.

The chain couples TRBV6-5 to TRBJ1-3; D uncertain. Trimming shortened V by 6 bases and J by 0 bases, and 9 bases separated the two germline ends. CDR3 size: 14 residues. The germline CDR1 and CDR2 sequences are MNHEY and SVGAGI. The DNA of the CDR3 is TGTGCCAGCAGCTCCAGGAACTCTGGAAACACCATATATTTT. Residues: CASSSRNSGNTIYF.

The V gene is TRBV18, the J gene TRBJ2-3; 11 bases are shared with TRBD2. Per the germline V gene, CDR1 is KGHSH and CDR2 is LQKENI. CDR3 length: 14 residues. V lost 8 bases to trimming and J lost 5 bases; unmatched junction nucleotides: 6. The CDR3 DNA is TGTGCCAGCGTAGCGGGAGGGCCGAAAGATACGCAGTATTTT. As protein: CASVAGGPKDTQYF. Together with reference TRBV18 and TRBJ2-3, the CDR3 gives the full variable domain: NAGVMQNPRHLVRRRGQEARLRCSPMKGHSHVYWYRQLPEEGLKFMVYLQKENIIDESGMPKERFSAEFPKEGPSILRIQQVVRGDSAAYFCASVAGGPKDTQYFGPGTRLTVL.

The rearrangement links TRBV19 to TRBJ1-5; D is uncertain. Looked up from germline, CDR1 is LNHDA and CDR2 is SQIVND (reference sequence). V was cut by 3 bases and J by 6 bases, with 6 bases left in between. The CDR3 contains 12 residues. The CDR3 region is CASSIPSQPQHF. CDR3 coding DNA: TGTGCCAGTAGTATCCCGAGTCAGCCCCAGCATTTT. Combining the CDR3 with reference TRBV19 and TRBJ1-5 gives the whole variable domain DGGITQSPKYLFRKEGQNVTLSCEQNLNHDAMYWYRQDPGQGLRLIYYSQIVNDFQKGDIAEGYSVSREKKESFPLTVTSAQKNPTAFYLCASSIPSQPQHFGDGTRLSIL.

This clone turned up a few times. The CDR3 reads CASSGSSASGANVLTF. The CDR3 DNA reads TGTGCCAGCAGTGGGAGTTCAGCCTCTGGGGCCAACGTCCTGACTTTC. The J gene is TRBJ2-6, the V gene TRBV6-4; D not resolved. CDR3 length: 16 amino acids. Germline V CDR1 and CDR2: MRHNA, SNTAGT. Trimming pared 4 bases from V and 0 bases from J, leaving 10 bases between.

The gene calls are TRBV27 and TRBJ1-5; TRBD1 matches 8 bases. Germline assignment: CDR1 MNHEY and CDR2 SMNVEV (reference sequence). V was pared by 1 base and J by 5 bases, with 10 bases of the junction left unmatched. The CDR3 length is 17 residues. CDR3 loop: CASSLLYPTQGDQPQHF. CDR3 DNA sequence: TGTGCCAGCAGTTTATTGTATCCGACACAGGGGGATCAGCCCCAGCATTTT.

V and J are TRBV6-5 and TRBJ2-1; 10 positions match TRBD2. Germline values: CDR1 MNHEY, CDR2 SVGAGI. V shed 4 bases and J 8 bases; nucleotides not matched to a gene: 11. The CDR3 is 16 residues long. The CDR3 DNA follows: TGTGCCAGCAGTTTCTCTAGCGGGAGTAGGATAGATGAGCAGTTCTTC. It translates to CASSFSSGSRIDEQFF.

The genes are TRBV9 and TRBJ2-1; D not resolved. V lost 0 bases and J 6 bases, leaving 7 bases between the germline ends. CDR1 and CDR2 (germline): SGDLS, YYNGEE. The CDR3 covers 13 residues. The CDR3 spells CASSVAPVNEQFF. The CDR3 DNA reads TGTGCCAGCAGCGTAGCCCCCGTCAATGAGCAGTTCTTC.

The rearrangement links TRBV6-5 to TRBJ1-2; D might be TRBD1 (6 bases). CDR1 and CDR2 (germline): MNHEY, SVGAGI. Trimming shortened V by 5 bases and J by 4 bases, and 11 bases separated the two germline ends. This CDR3 comprises 13 residues. CDR3 in amino acids: CASSPTGTYGYTF. The CDR3 coding sequence is TGTGCCAGCAGTCCGACAGGAACCTATGGCTACACCTTC.

The chain links TRBV7-2 to TRBJ2-1; D is possibly TRBD2 (6 bases). The CDR3 runs 17 residues. V lost 1 base, J lost 7 bases, and 20 bases lay in between. Per germline, CDR1 SGHTA and CDR2 FQGNSA. The DNA for the CDR3 is TGTGCCAGCAGCTTAGTATCCAGGGCCGCTGGGGGGAATGAGCAGTTCTTC. Amino acids: CASSLVSRAAGGNEQFF.

This chain links TRBV4-3 with TRBJ1-4; D remains unclear. Germline CDR1 is LGHNA and CDR2 is YSLEER. CDR3 size: 17 residues. V lost 1 base and J 1 base, leaving 13 bases between the germline ends. Written as DNA, the CDR3 is TGCGCCAGCAGCCAAGGCCCACCGGGGATAACTAATGAAAAACTGTTTTTT. Translation gives CASSQGPPGITNEKLFF.

The chain employs TRBV7-2 and TRBJ1-3, with 9 bases aligning to TRBD1. Germline V gene data show CDR1 as SGHTA and CDR2 as FQGNSA. J lost 6 bases, V lost 2 bases, and 8 bases had no gene match. The CDR3 contains 16 residues. This chain's CDR3 is CASSLRPRTGANTIYF. The CDR3 DNA follows: TGTGCCAGCAGCTTAAGGCCACGGACAGGGGCAAACACCATATATTTT.

About this clone itself: The same CDR3 can be traced to other DNA sequences in this sample. The chain links TRBV10-3 to TRBJ1-1; 7 bases line up with TRBD1. The J segment lost 0 bases and the V segment lost 0 bases, leaving 1 base of the junction unmatched. The CDR3 consists of 15 residues. Germline CDR1 ENHRY, CDR2 SYGVKD. CDR3: CAISESGTVNTEAFF. CDR3 DNA: TGTGCCATCAGTGAGTCGGGGACAGTGAACACTGAAGCTTTCTTT.

The V gene is TRBV29-1, the J gene TRBJ2-7; D not resolved. CDR1 is SQVTM, CDR2 ANQGSEA, per germline. The CDR3 is 12 amino acids. The V end lost 4 bases, the J end lost 3 bases, and 10 bases lay between the germline ends. The CDR3 is CSVGASHYEQYF. The DNA for the CDR3 is TGCAGCGTTGGGGCCTCTCACTACGAGCAGTACTTC.

This clone has a single count. The rearrangement joins TRBV27 to TRBJ2-7; 9 bases match TRBD2. The germline V gene encodes CDR1 MNHEY and CDR2 SMNVEV (reference sequence). The CDR3 consists of 16 residues. V trimming: 2 bases; J trimming: 5 bases; junction bases outside the gene matches: 10. The CDR3 here is CASSLNVGGRDHEQYF. The CDR3 region has the DNA TGTGCCAGCAGTTTAAATGTAGGCGGGAGGGACCACGAGCAGTACTTC.

The chain is built from TRBV7-2 and TRBJ1-5; a weak D match, TRBD1 (6 bases). V was cut by 2 bases and J by 2 bases, with 10 bases left in between. This CDR3 contains 15 residues. Germline V gene data show CDR1 as SGHTA and CDR2 as FQGNSA. CDR3 residues: CASSLTGQGNQPQHF. The DNA of the CDR3 is TGTGCCAGCAGCTTAACAGGGCAGGGCAATCAGCCCCAGCATTTT. Full variable domain (rest looked up from reference TRBV7-2 and TRBJ1-5): GAGVSQSPSNKVTEKGKDVELRCDPISGHTALYWYRQSLGQGLEFLIYFQGNSAPDKSGLPSDRFSAERTGGSVSTLTIQRTQQEDSAVYLCASSLTGQGNQPQHFGDGTRLSIL.

The rearrangement joins TRBV18 to TRBJ2-2; TRBD2 might be the D (6 bases). The CDR3 sequence is 13 residues long. V dropped 3 bases and J dropped 6 bases, with 8 bases sitting between them. CDR1 and CDR2 (germline): KGHSH, LQKENI. The CDR3 loop reads CASSPSGAGELFF. Written as DNA, the CDR3 is TGTGCCAGCTCACCGTCGGGGGCCGGGGAGCTGTTTTTT.